Shown below are 27 T cell receptor beta chains from a single sample sequenced in a study of T cells after yellow fever vaccination. MiXCR, applied by TCRdb to the 5' RACE reads, yields one record per CDR3 protein. The sample has roughly 350,000 distinct CDR3 sequences; 4.1% are singletons. The specimen comprised PBMCs, sampled 5 days after the yellow fever booster vaccination. The receptors were sampled from a man between 18 and 35 years old who received the YFV17D yellow fever vaccine.

This clonotype was seen many times. The chain couples TRBV6-2 or TRBV6-3 to TRBJ2-5; TRBD2 might be the D (6 bases). The CDR3 extends over 13 amino acids. Deletions cut 7 bases from V and 5 bases from J, with 14 bases between. CDR1 MNHEY and CDR2 SVGEGT come from the germline V gene. DNA of the CDR3: TGTGCCAGCAATGGACTAACCCAGGAGACCCAGTACTTC. It encodes CASNGLTQETQYF.

This clonotype showed up just a few times. This chain joins TRBV7-2 and TRBJ1-6, with D possibly matching TRBD1 (6 bases). CDR3 length: 15 residues. The V and J ends lost 5 bases and 7 bases respectively, with 15 bases between them. The germline gives CDR1 SGHTA, CDR2 FQGNSA. CDR3 nucleotides: TGTGCCAGCAGCGCGGACAGAAACTCGAATTCACCCCTCCACTTT. This translates into CASSADRNSNSPLHF.

The table lists this clonotype with many counts. The chain links TRBV7-2 to TRBJ2-1; the D call may be TRBD1 or TRBD2 (6 bases each). This CDR3 region has 17 residues. Trimming took 2 bases from V and 7 from J, leaving 21 bases between them. From germline, CDR1 is SGHTA and CDR2 FQGNSA. This chain's CDR3 is CASSLYRGATTGNEQFF. CDR3 sequence (DNA): TGTGCCAGCAGCTTATATAGGGGGGCTACCACTGGGAATGAGCAGTTCTTC.

At least ten counts were recorded for this clonotype. This chain links TRBV5-1 with TRBJ2-1, with 7 bases lining up with TRBD2. The V and J ends lost 7 bases and 9 bases, in that order; junction bases with no gene match: 7. CDR1 and CDR2 from the germline V gene are SGHRS and YFSETQ. The CDR3 is 12 amino acids. CDR3 in amino acids: CASGSGGSEQFF. Here the CDR3 DNA reads TGCGCCAGCGGTTCGGGGGGAAGTGAGCAGTTCTTC.

The chain couples TRBV6-1 to TRBJ2-7; D gene unclear. Trimming took off 4 bases at V and 4 bases at J, with 14 bases between the two ends. This CDR3 is built from 14 residues. The germline gives CDR1 MNHNS, CDR2 SASEGT. The CDR3 sequence is CASSAVGSSYEQYV. The CDR3 bases are TGTGCCAGCAGTGCGGTCGGCAGTTCTTACGAGCAGTACGTC.

This clonotype was seen a few times. The CDR3 protein is CASSQEGDRGQETQYF. CDR3 bases: TGCGCCAGCAGCCAAGAGGGGGACAGGGGGCAGGAGACCCAGTACTTC. The chain couples TRBV4-3 to TRBJ2-5; TRBD1 aligns across 12 bases. With 0 bases clipped from V and 5 bases from J, the junction kept 4 bases outside the gene matches. Germline CDR1 is LGHNA and CDR2 is YSLEER. The CDR3 is made up of 16 amino acids.

This clonotype was detected only a few times. The J gene is TRBJ2-3, the V gene TRBV6-2 or TRBV6-3; 9 bases are shared with TRBD2. Germline loops: CDR1 MNHEY, CDR2 SVGEGT. This CDR3 spans 16 amino acids. The J segment lost 11 bases and the V segment lost 2 bases, leaving 14 bases of the junction unmatched. CDR3: CASSYPSGTVAGRQYF. CDR3 nucleotides: TGTGCCAGCAGTTACCCTAGCGGGACCGTAGCAGGAAGGCAGTATTTT.

The J gene is TRBJ1-1, the V gene TRBV12-3 or TRBV12-4, with D uncertain. Deletions cut 5 bases from V and 1 base from J, with 11 bases between. The CDR3 length is 14 residues. DNA of the CDR3: TGTGCCAGCAGTCCGGGCAGCTCGAACACTGAAGCTTTCTTT. Protein sequence: CASSPGSSNTEAFF.

V is TRBV6-6 and J is TRBJ1-2, with D uncertain. The V gene lost 2 bases and the J gene lost 4 bases, with 5 bases spanning the gap. The CDR3 consists of 12 residues. Germline CDR1 reads MNHNY; CDR2 reads SVGAGI (reference sequence). The CDR3 DNA follows: TGTGCCAGCAGTTACGGTAGCTATGGCTACACCTTC. Translated: CASSYGSYGYTF.

Only a few counts were recorded for this clonotype. The V and J genes are TRBV6-1 and TRBJ1-5; 8 bases map to TRBD1. The CDR3 spans 13 residues. The ends lost 6 bases at V and 6 bases at J; junction bases unmatched: 4. From germline, CDR1 is MNHNS and CDR2 SASEGT. CDR3 amino acids: CASSADRAQPQHF. The CDR3 bases are TGTGCCAGCAGCGCGGACAGGGCTCAGCCCCAGCATTTT.

The chain employs TRBV5-5 and TRBJ2-7, with D perhaps assigned TRBD1 or TRBD2 (5 bases each). Germline CDR1 reads SGHKS; CDR2 reads YYEKEE (reference sequence). The CDR3 consists of 14 residues. V lost 0 bases to trimming and J lost 0 bases, with 7 bases between them. The CDR3: CASSLGDLSYEQYF. For the CDR3, the DNA is TGTGCCAGCAGCTTGGGGGACCTCTCCTACGAGCAGTACTTC.

This clonotype was seen at least ten times. The chain carries TRBV11-2 and TRBJ1-2, with D maybe TRBD1 (6 bases). Trimming took off 4 bases at V and 8 bases at J, with 14 bases between the two ends. This CDR3 is 13 amino acids long. The V gene's germline CDR1 is SGHAT and CDR2 FQNNGV. CDR3 residues: CASSSYRVGGYTF. In DNA form, the CDR3 reads TGTGCCAGCAGCTCATACAGGGTGGGGGGCTACACCTTC.

This clonotype came up a few times. V gene TRBV6-5 combines with J gene TRBJ1-1; TRBD1 matches at 10 bases. J lost 4 bases, V lost 2 bases, and 1 base had no gene match. CDR1 MNHEY and CDR2 SVGAGI come from the germline V gene. The CDR3 contains 14 residues. The CDR3 sequence: CASSYGQGVTEAFF. DNA for the CDR3: TGTGCCAGCAGTTACGGACAGGGGGTCACTGAAGCTTTCTTT.

This clonotype has ten or more counts. The CDR3 sequence: CASSLRTDYYNEQFF. In DNA, the CDR3 is TGCGCCAGCAGCTTGAGGACAGATTACTACAATGAGCAGTTCTTC. The chain combines TRBV5-1 with TRBJ2-1; D is perhaps TRBD1 (6 bases). The ends were cut back, 1 base at V and 3 bases at J, with 11 bases in the middle. The germline V gene encodes CDR1 SGHRS and CDR2 YFSETQ. CDR3 length: 15 amino acids.

This clonotype was detected many times. V and J are TRBV5-1 and TRBJ1-1, with D uncertain. The CDR3 consists of 13 residues. Deletions cut 5 bases from V and 5 bases from J, with 13 bases between. Germline CDR1 and CDR2: SGHRS and YFSETQ. The CDR3 sequence is CASSLGSETEAFF. The DNA of the CDR3 is TGCGCCAGCAGTCTGGGATCAGAGACTGAAGCTTTCTTT.

The V call is TRBV5-5, the J call TRBJ2-5; D perhaps matches TRBD2 (6 bases). The CDR3 loop spans 16 amino acids. Germline lookup yields CDR1 SGHKS and CDR2 YYEKEE (reference sequence). Trimming removed 4 bases from V and 1 base from J, with 17 bases in between. The CDR3 is CASSLGRAGLQETQYF. The CDR3 DNA reads TGTGCCAGCAGCCTGGGGAGAGCGGGTCTCCAAGAGACCCAGTACTTC.

The CDR3, as DNA: TGTGCCAGCAGCTACAATGAGCGGACCCAAGAGACCCAGTACTTC. As protein: CASSYNERTQETQYF. The chain has TRBV12-3 or TRBV12-4 and TRBJ2-5; maybe TRBD2 (5 bases). The CDR3 contains 15 residues. V shed 6 bases and J shed 1 base, with 15 bases lying between them.

This chain's CDR3 is CASSGGLAGFSTDTQYF. DNA of the CDR3: TGTGCCAGCAGCGGGGGACTAGCGGGGTTTAGCACAGATACGCAGTATTTT. The J gene is TRBJ2-3, the V gene TRBV9, with TRBD2 matching 13 bases. After removal of 3 bases from V and 0 bases from J, the junction contained 4 bases not matched to a gene. The germline gives CDR1 SGDLS, CDR2 YYNGEE. The CDR3 has 17 amino acids. Full variable domain (outside the CDR3, taken from reference TRBV9 and TRBJ2-3): DSGVTQTPKHLITATGQRVTLRCSPRSGDLSVYWYQQSLDQGLQFLIQYYNGEERAKGNILERFSAQQFPDLHSELNLSSLELGDSALYFCASSGGLAGFSTDTQYFGPGTRLTVL.

The table lists this clonotype with many counts. The chain carries TRBV20-1 and TRBJ1-2; D is perhaps TRBD1 (6 bases). V was clipped by 3 bases and J by 0 bases, with 17 bases between them. Germline assignment: CDR1 DFQATT and CDR2 SNEGSKA (reference sequence). The CDR3 totals 16 residues. The CDR3 DNA follows: TGCAGTGCTAGGTCCCGGGACACTACTTCTAACTATGGCTACACCTTC. Translation: CSARSRDTTSNYGYTF.

The rearrangement joins TRBV5-6 to TRBJ2-5; no clear D. The CDR3 loop spans 15 amino acids. Germline V lookup: CDR1 SGHDT, CDR2 YYEEEE. Trimming left V 4 bases short and J 2 bases short, with 15 bases between. CDR3 residues: CASSHDLPPQETQYF. The CDR3 nucleotides are TGTGCCAGCAGCCATGACCTACCTCCTCAAGAGACCCAGTACTTC.

This clonotype appeared a few times. This chain connects TRBV28 to TRBJ2-7, with D uncertain. The CDR3 totals 14 residues. V was trimmed by 3 bases and J by 8 bases, leaving 17 bases between them. Germline V lookup: CDR1 MDHEN, CDR2 SYDVKM. The chain's CDR3 is CASSLAAGLSKQYV. The CDR3 DNA reads TGTGCCAGCAGTTTGGCGGCAGGATTGTCCAAGCAGTACGTC.

J is TRBJ2-5 and V is TRBV7-2; 13 bases match TRBD2. Germline CDR1 and CDR2: SGHTA and FQGNSA. Trimming removed 3 bases from V and 9 bases from J; junction bases left unmatched: 10. CDR3 length equals 16 residues. CDR3 loop: CASSFLRTSGGDAQYF. The CDR3 DNA sequence: TGTGCCAGCAGCTTTCTGAGGACTAGCGGGGGCGATGCCCAGTACTTC. Looking up the rest from reference TRBV7-2 and TRBJ2-5 gives the full variable domain: GAGVSQSPSNKVTEKGKDVELRCDPISGHTALYWYRQSLGQGLEFLIYFQGNSAPDKSGLPSDRFSAERTGGSVSTLTIQRTQQEDSAVYLCASSFLRTSGGDAQYFGPGTRLLVL.

The chain has TRBV4-3 and TRBJ2-1; D is uncertain. V was trimmed by 1 base and J by 0 bases, leaving 7 bases between them. Germline V gene lookup returns CDR1 LGHNA and CDR2 YSLEER. The CDR3 has 15 amino acids. The CDR3 bases are TGCGCCAGCAGCCAAGGCTCGATCTCCTACAATGAGCAGTTCTTC. It is translated as CASSQGSISYNEQFF.

In its sample, this clonotype was seen a few times. V is TRBV18 and J is TRBJ2-1, with a tentative D call TRBD1 (5 bases). This CDR3 is built from 13 residues. CDR1 is KGHSH and CDR2 is LQKENI in the germline V gene. Deletions cut 3 bases from V and 6 bases from J, with 9 bases between. CDR3 DNA: TGTGCCAGCTCACCTCCCGACAGCAATGAGCAGTTCTTC. It specifies CASSPPDSNEQFF. Variable domain in full (rest from reference TRBV18 and TRBJ2-1): NAGVMQNPRHLVRRRGQEARLRCSPMKGHSHVYWYRQLPEEGLKFMVYLQKENIIDESGMPKERFSAEFPKEGPSILRIQQVVRGDSAAYFCASSPPDSNEQFFGPGTRLTVL.

The table lists this clonotype with many counts. CDR3 sequence reads: CASSIGRGQYF. DNA of the CDR3: TGTGCCAGCAGCATAGGTAGGGGGCAGTACTTC. J is TRBJ2-7 and V is TRBV21-1; the table assigns TRBD1, which was not confirmed against the DNA. TRBV21-1 is a pseudogene. The CDR3 totals 11 residues.

This clonotype has only a few counts. The gene calls are TRBV20-1 and TRBJ2-1; D call uncertain. Deletions cut 1 base from V and 4 bases from J, with 8 bases between. The germline V gene encodes CDR1 DFQATT and CDR2 SNEGSKA (reference sequence). CDR3 length equals 13 residues. The CDR3 loop reads CSARVAVYNEQFF. Here the CDR3 DNA reads TGCAGTGCTAGAGTGGCGGTTTACAATGAGCAGTTCTTC.

The genes are TRBV27 and TRBJ1-2; D is unresolved. The ends were cut back, 0 bases at V and 7 bases at J, with 9 bases in the middle. Germline assignment: CDR1 MNHEY and CDR2 SMNVEV (reference sequence). The CDR3 covers 13 residues. This CDR3 is CASSLSIRGGYTF. In nucleotides, the CDR3 is TGTGCCAGCAGTTTATCGATCCGGGGTGGCTACACCTTC.